Listed below are T cell receptor beta chains from one sample, sequenced in a study of blood T cells in healthy people across ages. One entry per CDR3 protein, called by TCRdb with MiXCR from the 5' RACE reads. Of roughly 800,000 distinct CDR3 sequences listed, 35% to 40% were seen once; the top ten hold 13%. Sequencing was carried out using blood. Source of these receptors: a man aged 18 to 29 in good health. The CDR3 runs from the conserved cysteine through the conserved F or W. Fields, in order: V gene, D gene, J gene, clone size, CDR3 protein, CDR3 DNA. D genes are given only for firm matches. Not all rows give a size; the values are once, few, many and, for expanded clones, a class.

V: TRBV4-3; D: NA; J: TRBJ1-1; size: few; CDR3: CASSHVLNTEAFF; DNA: TGCGCCAGCAGCCACGTTTTGAACACTGAAGCTTTCTTT
V: TRBV6-4; D: TRBD1; J: TRBJ2-3; size: few; CDR3: CASSPQGASTDTQYF; DNA: TGTGCCAGCAGTCCCCAGGGGGCCAGCACAGATACGCAGTATTTT
V: TRBV12-3/TRBV12-4; D: NA; J: TRBJ1-3; size: NA; CDR3: CASKPGRNSGNTIYF; DNA: TGTGCCAGCAAACCGGGACGGAACTCTGGAAACACCATATATTTT
V: TRBV29-1; D: TRBD1; J: TRBJ1-4; size: NA; CDR3: CSVQGEVNEKLFF; DNA: TGCAGCGTTCAGGGGGAAGTTAATGAAAAACTGTTTTTT
V: TRBV6-2/TRBV6-3; D: NA; J: TRBJ2-1; size: few; CDR3: CASSLAYDDEQFF; DNA: TGTGCCAGCAGCCTTGCCTACGACGATGAGCAGTTCTTC
V: TRBV15; D: TRBD1; J: TRBJ2-3; size: few; CDR3: CATSRRPTGMPTDTQYF; DNA: TGTGCCACCAGCAGACGCCCGACAGGGATGCCGACAGATACGCAGTATTTT
V: TRBV20-1; D: TRBD1; J: TRBJ2-3; size: few; CDR3: CSATPRQGMSTDTQYF; DNA: TGCAGTGCTACACCAAGACAGGGGATGAGCACAGATACGCAGTATTTT
V: TRBV29-1; D: NA; J: TRBJ2-5; size: NA; CDR3: CSGRVGGRRQYF; DNA: TGCAGCGGAAGGGTGGGGGGTCGGAGGCAGTACTTC
V: TRBV7-2; D: TRBD1; J: TRBJ2-5; size: many; CDR3: CASSISGTGETQYF; DNA: TGTGCCAGCAGCATATCCGGGACAGGGGAGACCCAGTACTTC
V: TRBV20-1; D: TRBD2; J: TRBJ2-1; size: NA; CDR3: CSAMTAGENNEQFF; DNA: TGCAGTGCAATGACGGCGGGGGAAAACAATGAGCAGTTCTTC
V: TRBV6-5; D: TRBD1; J: TRBJ1-5; size: few; CDR3: CASSRTPGQGTQPQHF; DNA: TGTGCCAGCAGTAGAACACCGGGACAGGGCACTCAGCCCCAGCATTTT
V: TRBV7-8; D: TRBD1; J: TRBJ2-1; size: many; CDR3: CASSLPGQGYNEQFF; DNA: TGTGCCAGCAGCTTACCGGGACAGGGATACAATGAGCAGTTCTTC
V: TRBV29-1; D: NA; J: TRBJ1-2; size: NA; CDR3: CSAGEGQLYGYTF; DNA: TGCAGCGCCGGGGAAGGACAGCTCTATGGCTACACCTTC
V: TRBV20-1; D: TRBD2; J: TRBJ2-1; size: few; CDR3: CSASSGGTLGDEQFF; DNA: TGCAGTGCCTCTAGCGGGGGGACCCTGGGCGATGAGCAGTTCTTC
V: TRBV10-3; D: NA; J: TRBJ2-3; size: many; CDR3: CAISESMVISDTQYF; DNA: TGTGCCATCAGTGAGTCGATGGTTATTTCGGATACGCAGTATTTT
V: TRBV4-3; D: NA; J: TRBJ2-1; size: NA; CDR3: CASSLTRIREQFF; DNA: TGCGCCAGCAGCCTGACCCGGATTCGCGAGCAGTTCTTC
V: TRBV6-2/TRBV6-3; D: NA; J: TRBJ1-2; size: NA; CDR3: CASSYGRLKSYGYTF; DNA: TGTGCCAGCAGTTACGGCCGGCTGAAATCCTATGGCTACACCTTC
V: TRBV2; D: NA; J: TRBJ2-6; size: NA; CDR3: CASRPQGAGANVLTF; DNA: TGTGCCAGCAGACCTCAGGGTGCTGGGGCCAACGTCCTGACTTTC
V: TRBV12-3/TRBV12-4; D: NA; J: TRBJ2-5; size: many; CDR3: CASSPAYGRPETQYF; DNA: TGTGCCAGCAGTCCCGCTTATGGGAGGCCAGAGACCCAGTACTTC
V: TRBV20-1; D: NA; J: TRBJ2-1; size: few; CDR3: CSARLGAGIYNEQFF; DNA: TGCAGTGCTAGACTGGGAGCGGGCATCTACAATGAGCAGTTCTTC
V: TRBV27; D: NA; J: TRBJ2-7; size: NA; CDR3: CASSFSYAGSYEQYF; DNA: TGTGCCAGCAGTTTCTCCTACGCAGGATCTTACGAGCAGTACTTC
V: TRBV4-1; D: TRBD1; J: TRBJ2-6; size: NA; CDR3: CASSLIRDRVFSGANVLTF; DNA: TGCGCCAGCAGTCTGATCCGGGACAGGGTTTTTTCCGGGGCCAACGTCCTGACTTTC
V: TRBV7-2; D: NA; J: TRBJ2-3; size: NA; CDR3: CASGSPDTGTQYF; DNA: TGTGCCAGCGGCTCGCCAGATACAGGAACGCAGTATTTT
V: TRBV2; D: NA; J: TRBJ2-7; size: few; CDR3: CASSGGRVGQYF; DNA: TGTGCCAGCTCCGGGGGCCGGGTGGGCCAGTACTTC
V: TRBV5-1; D: TRBD2; J: TRBJ2-2; size: NA; CDR3: CASSRTTSGGAGELFF; DNA: TGCGCCAGCAGCAGAACGACTAGCGGGGGGGCCGGGGAGCTGTTTTTT
V: TRBV12-5; D: NA; J: TRBJ2-7; size: NA; CDR3: CASGPEGGSYEQYF; DNA: TGTGCTAGTGGCCCCGAAGGGGGGTCCTACGAGCAGTACTTC
V: TRBV6-1; D: NA; J: TRBJ1-1; size: few; CDR3: CASSEWGAEAFF; DNA: TGTGCCAGCAGTGAATGGGGGGCTGAAGCTTTCTTT
V: TRBV4-3; D: NA; J: TRBJ2-7; size: NA; CDR3: CASSQVVPGNYEQYF; DNA: TGCGCCAGCAGCCAAGTCGTGCCAGGAAACTACGAGCAGTACTTC
V: TRBV12-3/TRBV12-4; D: TRBD1; J: TRBJ1-1; size: many; CDR3: CASSGQGNTEAFF; DNA: TGTGCCAGCAGTGGACAGGGGAACACTGAAGCTTTCTTT
V: TRBV3-1; D: NA; J: TRBJ1-1; size: NA; CDR3: CASSQERGSTTEAFF; DNA: TGTGCCAGCAGCCAAGAACGGGGCAGCACCACTGAAGCTTTCTTT
V: TRBV12-3/TRBV12-4; D: NA; J: TRBJ2-5; size: many; CDR3: CASSFRKETQYF; DNA: TGTGCCAGCAGTTTCCGTAAAGAGACCCAGTACTTC
V: TRBV5-5; D: NA; J: TRBJ2-3; size: few; CDR3: CASSPTERTDTQYF; DNA: TGTGCCAGCAGCCCTACGGAGAGGACAGATACGCAGTATTTT
V: TRBV10-3; D: TRBD2; J: TRBJ2-1; size: many; CDR3: CAISERGDNEQFF; DNA: TGTGCCATCAGTGAGCGGGGGGACAATGAGCAGTTCTTC
V: TRBV29-1; D: NA; J: TRBJ2-3; size: many; CDR3: CSGTEADTQYF; DNA: TGCAGCGGGACCGAAGCAGATACGCAGTATTTT
V: TRBV4-2; D: NA; J: TRBJ2-1; size: NA; CDR3: CASSQEESHSYNEQFF; DNA: TGTGCCAGCAGCCAAGAAGAGTCCCATTCCTACAATGAGCAGTTCTTC
V: TRBV20-1; D: NA; J: TRBJ2-1; size: NA; CDR3: CSARDNQGGYNEQFF; DNA: TGCAGTGCTAGAGATAACCAGGGTGGGTACAATGAGCAGTTCTTC
V: TRBV2; D: TRBD1; J: TRBJ2-5; size: many; CDR3: CASSPSRTGGVETQYF; DNA: TGTGCCAGCAGTCCATCACGGACAGGGGGCGTCGAGACCCAGTACTTC
V: TRBV2; D: NA; J: TRBJ1-1; size: NA; CDR3: CASSLDPIGIEAFF; DNA: TGTGCCAGCAGTCTAGACCCTATTGGAATTGAAGCTTTCTTT
V: TRBV5-1; D: NA; J: TRBJ2-1; size: NA; CDR3: CASSFGGRTSYNEQFF; DNA: TGCGCCAGCAGCTTCGGCGGGCGCACCTCCTACAATGAGCAGTTCTTC
V: TRBV6-2/TRBV6-3; D: TRBD1; J: TRBJ2-7; size: NA; CDR3: CASRDRVHEQYF; DNA: TGTGCCAGCAGGGACAGGGTCCACGAGCAGTACTTC
V: TRBV5-1; D: NA; J: TRBJ2-6; size: NA; CDR3: CASSLKGSGANVLTF; DNA: TGCGCCAGCAGCTTGAAGGGTTCTGGGGCCAACGTCCTGACTTTC
V: TRBV12-3/TRBV12-4; D: NA; J: TRBJ2-3; size: NA; CDR3: CASRPGIHTDTQYF; DNA: TGTGCCAGCAGACCCGGGATCCACACAGATACGCAGTATTTT
V: TRBV29-1; D: NA; J: TRBJ2-1; size: many; CDR3: CSVEGLTGKSEQFF; DNA: TGCAGCGTTGAAGGACTTACAGGGAAGAGTGAGCAGTTCTTC
V: TRBV6-1; D: NA; J: TRBJ1-2; size: NA; CDR3: CASSERVREDLYGYTF; DNA: TGTGCCAGCAGTGAAAGGGTTAGGGAGGACCTCTATGGCTACACCTTC